This TCR beta chain was profiled in a study of PD-1 blockade in classical Hodgkin lymphoma. This CDR3 is built from 19 residues. Germline trimming cut 1 base from V and 1 base from J; bases unmatched to any gene: 8. Per germline, CDR1 LGHNA and CDR2 YSLEER. The table came from immunoSEQ multiplex PCR; TCRdb's copy has only in-frame clones and leaves some out. The sample includes 25,000 to 35,000 clones, around 84% of them seen just once. The time point denotes: cycle 4 day 1 (C4D1), after around six weeks of nivolumab. The patients all showed relapse after autologous stem cell transplantation, while their brentuximab vedotin exposure varied. With magnetic negative selection, CD4+ T cells were purified from PBMCs that had been thawed.

This chain links TRBV4-3 with TRBJ2-2, with 11 bases fitting TRBD2. The TCR comes from a human donor with classical Hodgkin lymphoma. The sequencing here drew on CD4+ T cells from blood, taken before the fourth cycle of nivolumab. The CDR3 region is CASSQAHKLAGVNTGELFF. As DNA, the CDR3 is TGCGCCAGCAGCCAAGCCCATAAACTAGCGGGGGTGAACACCGGGGAGCTGTTTTTT.